The 2 T cell receptor beta chains given below trace back to one sample, sequenced in a study of blood T cells in healthy people across ages. A second PCR, run for about 7 to 11 cycles, used a sample-barcoded 5' primer plus a J-beta primer mix. TCRdb reanalysed the 5' RACE reads using MiXCR and keeps one entry per CDR3 protein. Among about 1,500,000 distinct CDR3 sequences listed, 35% to 45% were seen once. Sequenced input: blood. The origin of the receptors is a woman in her late teens or twenties in good health.

The chain combines TRBV7-9 with TRBJ2-1; 12 bases are shared with TRBD2. The J call could be wrong; TRBJ2-7 is a better fit for the DNA end. The CDR3 length is 16 residues. Germline CDR1 is SEHNR and CDR2 is FQNEAQ (reference sequence). CDR3 region: CASSARGLAGYNEQYF. CDR3 in DNA: TGTGCCAGCAGCGCTCGCGGACTAGCGGGATACAATGAGCAGTACTTC.

This clonotype occurred many times. The chain links TRBV20-1 to TRBJ2-5; no definite D call. Germline-derived CDR1 and CDR2 are DFQATT and SNEGSKA (reference sequence). V was trimmed by 3 bases and J by 5 bases, leaving 13 bases between them. This CDR3 is built from 13 residues. The CDR3: CSARAGLSETQYF. The CDR3 DNA follows: TGCAGTGCTAGGGCAGGTCTATCTGAGACCCAGTACTTC.